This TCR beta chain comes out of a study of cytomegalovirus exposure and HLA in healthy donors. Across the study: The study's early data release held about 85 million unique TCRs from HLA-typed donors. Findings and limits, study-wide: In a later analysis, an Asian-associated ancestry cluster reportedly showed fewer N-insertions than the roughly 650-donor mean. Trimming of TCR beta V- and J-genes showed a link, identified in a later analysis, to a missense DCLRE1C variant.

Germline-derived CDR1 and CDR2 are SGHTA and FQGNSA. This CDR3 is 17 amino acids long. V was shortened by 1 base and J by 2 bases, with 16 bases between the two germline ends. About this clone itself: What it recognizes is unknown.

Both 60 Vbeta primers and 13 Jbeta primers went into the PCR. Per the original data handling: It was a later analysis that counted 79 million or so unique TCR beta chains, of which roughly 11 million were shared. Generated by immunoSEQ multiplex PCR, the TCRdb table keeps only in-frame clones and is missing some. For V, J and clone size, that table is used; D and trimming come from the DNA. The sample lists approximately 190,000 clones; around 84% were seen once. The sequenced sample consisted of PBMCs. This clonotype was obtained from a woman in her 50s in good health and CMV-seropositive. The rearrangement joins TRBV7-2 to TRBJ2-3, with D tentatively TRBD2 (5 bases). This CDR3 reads CASSLGDYRAPTDTQYF. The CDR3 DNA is TGTGCCAGCAGCTTAGGAGACTACCGGGCCCCCACAGATACGCAGTATTTT. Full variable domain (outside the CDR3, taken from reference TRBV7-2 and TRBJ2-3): GAGVSQSPSNKVTEKGKDVELRCDPISGHTALYWYRQSLGQGLEFLIYFQGNSAPDKSGLPSDRFSAERTGGSVSTLTIQRTQQEDSAVYLCASSLGDYRAPTDTQYFGPGTRLTVL.